Included here is one T cell receptor beta chain sequence, with context. Only a few counts were recorded for this clone. The specificity of this receptor is unknown. The sample holds no much larger clone one base away, and base qualities are not on file. Library preparation was by the immunoSEQ multiplex PCR assay. As for the original processing: A statistical classification framework was developed to diagnose cytomegalovirus status using the catalog of TCR beta chain sequences. What TCRdb holds here is the immuneACCESS table cut down to in-frame rearrangements. Part of the clones is not present; checked against another copy, under half of the missing clones reflect an unresolved V gene, and the others are unexplained. That table supplies the V and J calls and clone size; D and trimming were determined from the DNA. The sample contains 160,000 or so clones, 86% of them found a single time. Approximately 2.4% of the sample rests with the top ten.

Separate from the approximately 700-subject first cohort, the validation cohort of 120 subjects was the group to which the donors belonged. The CDR3, cysteine through phenylalanine, is 15 amino acids long. The CDR3 DNA has 45 bases and is translated from base 1. The junction shows trimming of 5 bases on V and 8 bases on J, and the gene matches do not reach 12 bases of it. As encoded in the germline V gene, CDR1 is MDHEN while CDR2 is SYDVKM. These data belong to a study of cytomegalovirus exposure and HLA in healthy donors (dated by TCRdb to 2016 to 2017). Notes on the research overall: A later analysis indicated that the 130 or so validation repertoires were generated on the platform also employed for the approximately 690 repertoires of the first cohort. The study aimed to test whether signatures of past pathogen exposure could be identified by cataloging public T cell receptors. In addition to the first cohort of approximately 670 subjects, a separate validation cohort of approximately 110 different subjects was used. To predict cytomegalovirus infection status, the study brought together high-throughput TCR immunosequencing, statistical association of individual TCRs with disease status, and machine learning.

Overall study results and their limits: While some public TCRs were present in many individuals, most TCR sequences turned up only very rarely across donors. In vitro tests confirmed that a few of the cytomegalovirus-associated TCR beta chains recognize cytomegalovirus antigens. It was suggested by the authors that the approach could potentially be generalized to other disease states and immunological phenotypes. The validation cohort had no HLA typing available for a later analysis, so co-occurrence within that cohort was assessed over all 130 or so repertoires. Of the cluster scores, approximately 95% were above 0 in a later analysis, which found that TCRs clustered in the first cohort also tended to co-occur in the 120 validation repertoires. The study listed around 160 TCR beta chains as associated with cytomegalovirus. Cytomegalovirus status was reported to be diagnosed by the classifier with high specificity and sensitivity in both the original and validation cohorts.

Input material: PBMCs. The TCR sequence derives from a man younger than 35 in good health and CMV-seropositive. The chain employs TRBV28 and TRBJ1-2; 9 of the junction bases match TRBD1. Here is the DNA: TGTGCCAGCAGTACTTCCGGGACAGGGTTCGACGGCTACACCTTC. This gives the protein CASSTSGTGFDGYTF.